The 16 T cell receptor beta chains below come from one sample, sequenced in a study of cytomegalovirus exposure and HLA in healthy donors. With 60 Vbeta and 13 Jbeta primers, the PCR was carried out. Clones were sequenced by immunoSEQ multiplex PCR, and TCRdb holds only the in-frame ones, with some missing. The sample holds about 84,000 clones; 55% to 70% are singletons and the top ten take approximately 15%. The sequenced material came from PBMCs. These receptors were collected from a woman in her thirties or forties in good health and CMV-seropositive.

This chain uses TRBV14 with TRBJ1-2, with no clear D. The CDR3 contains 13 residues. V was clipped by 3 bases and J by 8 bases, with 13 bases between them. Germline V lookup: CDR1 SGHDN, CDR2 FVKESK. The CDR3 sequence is CASSQMVHTGYTF. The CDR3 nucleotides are TGTGCCAGCAGCCAGATGGTACACACCGGCTACACCTTC.

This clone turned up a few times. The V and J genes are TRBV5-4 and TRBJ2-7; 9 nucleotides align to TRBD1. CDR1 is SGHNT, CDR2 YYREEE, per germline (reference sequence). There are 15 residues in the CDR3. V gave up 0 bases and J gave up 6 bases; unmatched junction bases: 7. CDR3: CASSLGWEDRGEQYF. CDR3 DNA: TGTGCCAGCAGCTTGGGGTGGGAGGACAGGGGCGAGCAGTACTTC. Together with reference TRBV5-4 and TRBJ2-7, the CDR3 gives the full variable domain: ETGVTQSPTHLIKTRGQQVTLRCSSQSGHNTVSWYQQALGQGPQFIFQYYREEENGRGNFPPRFSGLQFPNYSSELNVNALELDDSALYLCASSLGWEDRGEQYFGPGTRLTVT.

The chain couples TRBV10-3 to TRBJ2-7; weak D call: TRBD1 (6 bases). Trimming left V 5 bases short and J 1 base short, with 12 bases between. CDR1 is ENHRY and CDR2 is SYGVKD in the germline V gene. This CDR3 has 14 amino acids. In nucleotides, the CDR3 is TGTGCCATCAGTCCAGGGGCCAATTCCTACGAGCAGTACTTC. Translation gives CAISPGANSYEQYF.

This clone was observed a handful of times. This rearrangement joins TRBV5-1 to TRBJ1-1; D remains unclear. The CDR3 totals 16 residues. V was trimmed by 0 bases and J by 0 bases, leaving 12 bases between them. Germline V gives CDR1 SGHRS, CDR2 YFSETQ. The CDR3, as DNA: TGCGCCAGCAGCTTGGGTATAGGGAGCCTGAACACTGAAGCTTTCTTT. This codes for CASSLGIGSLNTEAFF.

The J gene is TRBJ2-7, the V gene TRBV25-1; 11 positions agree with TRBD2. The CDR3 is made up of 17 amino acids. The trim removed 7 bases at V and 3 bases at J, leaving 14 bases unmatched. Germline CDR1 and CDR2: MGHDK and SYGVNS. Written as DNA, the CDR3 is TGTGCCAGCACGTCAGGTAAGACTAGCGGGAAGAGCTACGAGCAGTACTTC. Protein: CASTSGKTSGKSYEQYF.

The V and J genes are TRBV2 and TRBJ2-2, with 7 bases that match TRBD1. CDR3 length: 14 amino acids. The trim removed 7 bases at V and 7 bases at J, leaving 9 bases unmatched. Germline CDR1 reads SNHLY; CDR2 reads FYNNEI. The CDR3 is CASKKTGWDGELFF. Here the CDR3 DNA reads TGTGCCAGCAAGAAGACAGGGTGGGACGGGGAGCTGTTTTTT.

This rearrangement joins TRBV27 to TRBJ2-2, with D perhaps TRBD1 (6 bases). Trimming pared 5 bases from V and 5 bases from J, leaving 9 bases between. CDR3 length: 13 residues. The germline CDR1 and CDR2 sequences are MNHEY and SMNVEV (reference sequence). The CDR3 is CASSVGQTGELFF. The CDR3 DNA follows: TGTGCCAGCAGTGTTGGACAGACCGGGGAGCTGTTTTTT.

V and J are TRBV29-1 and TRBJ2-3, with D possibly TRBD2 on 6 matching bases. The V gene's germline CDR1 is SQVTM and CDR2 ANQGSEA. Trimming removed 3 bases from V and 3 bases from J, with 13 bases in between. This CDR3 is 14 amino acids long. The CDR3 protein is CSVDKAGPTDTQYF. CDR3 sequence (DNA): TGCAGCGTTGATAAGGCGGGACCGACAGATACGCAGTATTTT.

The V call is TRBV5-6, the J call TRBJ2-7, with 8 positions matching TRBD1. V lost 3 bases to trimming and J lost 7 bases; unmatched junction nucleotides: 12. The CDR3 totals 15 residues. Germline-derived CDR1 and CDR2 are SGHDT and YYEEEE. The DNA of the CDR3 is TGTGCCAGCAGCTGGAGGGTTACAGGGGGGAGAGAGCAGTACTTC. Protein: CASSWRVTGGREQYF.

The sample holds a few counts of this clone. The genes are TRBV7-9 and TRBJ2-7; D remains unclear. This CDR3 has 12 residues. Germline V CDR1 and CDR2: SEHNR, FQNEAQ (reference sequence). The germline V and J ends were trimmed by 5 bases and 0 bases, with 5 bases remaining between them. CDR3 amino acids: CASSTSSYEQYF. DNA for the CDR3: TGTGCCAGCAGCACCAGCTCCTACGAGCAGTACTTC.

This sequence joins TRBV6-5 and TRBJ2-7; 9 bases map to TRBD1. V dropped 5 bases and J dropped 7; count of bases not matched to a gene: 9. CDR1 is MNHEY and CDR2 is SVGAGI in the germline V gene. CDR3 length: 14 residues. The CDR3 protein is CASSTGTGSWEQYF. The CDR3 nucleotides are TGTGCCAGCAGTACCGGGACAGGGTCTTGGGAGCAGTACTTC.

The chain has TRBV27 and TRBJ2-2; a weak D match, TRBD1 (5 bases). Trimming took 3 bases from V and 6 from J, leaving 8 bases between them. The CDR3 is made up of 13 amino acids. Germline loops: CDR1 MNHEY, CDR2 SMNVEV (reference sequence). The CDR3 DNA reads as TGTGCCAGCAGTTTTTACAGGTCCGGGGAGCTGTTTTTT. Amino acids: CASSFYRSGELFF.

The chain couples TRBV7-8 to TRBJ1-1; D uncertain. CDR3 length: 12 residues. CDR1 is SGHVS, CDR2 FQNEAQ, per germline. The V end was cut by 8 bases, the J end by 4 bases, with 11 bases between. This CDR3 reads CASDFYLTEAFF. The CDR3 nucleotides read TGTGCCAGCGACTTCTACCTCACTGAAGCTTTCTTT.

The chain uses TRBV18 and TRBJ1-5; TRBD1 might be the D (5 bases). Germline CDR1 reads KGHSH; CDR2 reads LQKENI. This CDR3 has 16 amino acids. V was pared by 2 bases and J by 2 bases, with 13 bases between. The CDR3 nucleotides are TGTGCCAGCTCACCATCGGGGGTGACGGGCAATCAGCCCCAGCATTTT. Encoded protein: CASSPSGVTGNQPQHF.

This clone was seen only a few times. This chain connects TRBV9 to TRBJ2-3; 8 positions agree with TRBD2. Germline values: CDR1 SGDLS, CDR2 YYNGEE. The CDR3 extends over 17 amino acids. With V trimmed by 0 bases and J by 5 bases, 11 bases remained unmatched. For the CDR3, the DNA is TGTGCCAGCAGCGTAGCTACAGGTGGGAGCGGGAGAGATACGCAGTATTTT. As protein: CASSVATGGSGRDTQYF. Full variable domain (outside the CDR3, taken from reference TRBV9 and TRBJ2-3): DSGVTQTPKHLITATGQRVTLRCSPRSGDLSVYWYQQSLDQGLQFLIQYYNGEERAKGNILERFSAQQFPDLHSELNLSSLELGDSALYFCASSVATGGSGRDTQYFGPGTRLTVL.

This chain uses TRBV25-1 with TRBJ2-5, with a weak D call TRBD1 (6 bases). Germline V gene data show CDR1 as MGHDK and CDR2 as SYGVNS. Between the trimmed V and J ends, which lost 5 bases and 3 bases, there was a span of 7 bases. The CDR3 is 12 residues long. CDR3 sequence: CASSRTEETQYF. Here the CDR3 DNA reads TGTGCCAGCAGTCGGACAGAAGAGACCCAGTACTTC. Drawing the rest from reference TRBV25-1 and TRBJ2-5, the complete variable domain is EADIYQTPRYLVIGTGKKITLECSQTMGHDKMYWYQQDPGMELHLIHYSYGVNSTEKGDLSSESTVSRIRTEHFPLTLESARPSHTSQYLCASSRTEETQYFGPGTRLLVL.